This T cell receptor (beta chain) was obtained from a study of cytomegalovirus exposure and HLA in healthy donors. Study details: Across around 400 genotyped donors, approximately 81% landed in the Caucasian-associated ancestry cluster.

Study observations and caveats: The sole available immune exposure information was CMV serostatus.

As concerns this clone: The antigen is unknown.

V shed 1 base and J 3 bases; nucleotides not matched to a gene: 7. CDR3 length: 18 amino acids. Per the germline V gene, CDR1 is LGHNA and CDR2 is YSLEER. Vbeta (60) and Jbeta (13) primers were used in the PCR. In the original workflow: In a later analysis, the count reached some 88 million unique TCR beta chains, with about 12 million shared. Repertoires were generated with immunoSEQ multiplex PCR, while TCRdb's copy carries only in-frame clones and drops some. The V and J calls and the clone size are those of that table, but D and trimming were determined from the DNA. The table records roughly 190,000 clones, about 80% of them present only once.

This sequence joins TRBV4-3 and TRBJ2-6; 9 bases line up with TRBD1. The sequenced material came from PBMCs. The sequence was collected from a woman aged 35 to 49 in good health and CMV-seronegative. The CDR3 DNA sequence: TGCGCCAGCAGCCAAGTAGCACAGGGGGCGGGTGGGGCCAACGTCCTGACTTTC. This translates into CASSQVAQGAGGANVLTF.